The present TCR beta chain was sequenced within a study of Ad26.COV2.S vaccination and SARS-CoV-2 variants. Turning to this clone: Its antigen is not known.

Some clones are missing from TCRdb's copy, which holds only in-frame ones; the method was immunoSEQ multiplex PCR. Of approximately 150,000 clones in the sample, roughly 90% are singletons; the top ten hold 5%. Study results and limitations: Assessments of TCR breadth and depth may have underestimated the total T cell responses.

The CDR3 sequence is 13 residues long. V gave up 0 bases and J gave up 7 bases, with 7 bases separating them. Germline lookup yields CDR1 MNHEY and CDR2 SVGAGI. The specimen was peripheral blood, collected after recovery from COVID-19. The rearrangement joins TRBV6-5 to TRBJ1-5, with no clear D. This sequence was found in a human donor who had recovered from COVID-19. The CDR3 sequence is CASSYSMAQPQHF. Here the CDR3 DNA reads TGTGCCAGCAGTTACTCGATGGCCCAGCCCCAGCATTTT.